This T cell receptor beta chain is drawn from a study of T cells after somatic rescue of genetic block. This CDR3 comprises 12 residues. The V gene lost 7 bases and the J gene lost 5 bases, with 8 bases spanning the gap. Germline values: CDR1 MNHEY, CDR2 SVGAGI. TCRdb keeps only in-frame clones here, not all; method: immunoSEQ multiplex PCR. The repertoire holds 65,000 to 70,000 clones, with about 90% as singletons. The V and J genes are TRBV6-5 and TRBJ1-4; tentatively, D is TRBD1 (5 bases). The receptor's source is a man in his forties. The source material was peripheral blood mononuclear cells (PBMCs). The CDR3 region is CASMGQNEKLFF. The CDR3 region has the DNA TGTGCCAGCATGGGGCAGAATGAAAAACTGTTTTTT.